This T cell receptor beta chain was observed in a study of blood T cell repertoires in COVID-19 (TCRdb year 2020). Study-wide context: Samples from collaborators originated in the United States, Italy and Spain and spanned both the acute and convalescent phases of COVID-19. A freely available public database, intended as a resource for researchers studying the immune response to SARS-CoV-2, is where the repertoires were released. HLA class I and class II types, where available, came from metadata supplied by the sample provider rather than from assay-based typing. The samples were drawn from the first 160 participants of the ongoing ImmuneRACE study and from 950 to 1,500 subjects provided by 6 global collaborators. Deeply sampled blood TCRbeta repertoires from subjects exposed to, actively infected with, or recovered from COVID-19 were included in the dataset. The prospective study material was composed of cDNA or gDNA derived from T cells, B-cell-depleted T cells, or PBMCs. Sample metadata almost always included a de-identified subject ID, COVID-19 status, age in years and sex. The research as a whole found: The quantity of clinical and demographic metadata differed by source and by participant and was supplied without curation.

This clone turned up a few times. This receptor's antigen is unknown. No clone much larger than this one lies a single base away; base qualities are absent. TCRbeta CDR3 regions were amplified from genomic DNA by means of the immunoSEQ Assay, a bias-controlled multiplex PCR. The study's processing was this. The number of nucleated cells in each sample was estimated by amplification of reference gene primers within the assay. To quantify the absolute abundance of each unique TCRbeta CDR3 rearrangement, sequence reads were collapsed and filtered. Productive Simpson clonality was computed per sample as the square root of Simpson's diversity index over productive rearrangements. TCRdb holds this immuneACCESS table with in-frame rearrangements only. Some clones are missing; in checked studies, unresolved V genes explain under half, and the rest has no known cause. The V and J calls and clone size are taken from that table; D and trimming were inferred from the DNA. The sample contains 90,000 to 150,000 clones, roughly three quarters of them found a single time. The leading ten clones occupy 7.9% of the sample.

The collaborating institutions used their own protocols to collect whole blood in K2EDTA tubes. For TCRbeta analysis, collaborator samples were shipped as frozen whole blood, as isolated PBMCs, or as DNA extracted from either sample type. What was sequenced was peripheral blood. This sequence was found in a human donor in a cohort sampled during active COVID-19.

The nucleotides are TGTGCCAGCAGTGATTGGGGGGATGATTCACCCCTCCACTTT. Its protein reads: CASSDWGDDSPLHF. The chain couples TRBV2 to TRBJ1-6, and perhaps TRBD1 as D gene, on 5 matching bases. A distance of 11 bases separates the germline ends of V and J, which lose 3 bases and 8 bases respectively. CDR1 and CDR2, looked up from the germline V gene, are SNHLY and FYNNEI. From the cysteine up to the phenylalanine, the CDR3 has a length of 14 residues. The entry retains the CDR3 DNA only, 42 bases that are in frame from base 1.